This T cell receptor beta chain came from a study of shared clonotypes between healthy human individuals. Clones were sequenced by immunoSEQ multiplex PCR, and TCRdb holds only the in-frame ones, with some missing. This sample yields about 680,000 clones, of which approximately 75% are seen a single time; approximately 2% belongs to the top ten. Germline-derived CDR1 and CDR2 are MNHNY and SVGAGI (reference sequence). This CDR3 comprises 13 residues. Trimming took 5 bases from V and 7 from J; bases not matched to a gene: 5. This receptor was taken from a woman aged 25-40 years in good health. The chain employs TRBV6-6 and TRBJ1-5; 7 bases agree with TRBD1. The source material was memory CD4+ T cells sorted from blood. As for subset: CD45RA-negative fraction. The CDR3 DNA is TGTGCCAGCAGTCAACAGGGGACGCAGCCCCAGCATTTT. Translating gives CASSQQGTQPQHF.